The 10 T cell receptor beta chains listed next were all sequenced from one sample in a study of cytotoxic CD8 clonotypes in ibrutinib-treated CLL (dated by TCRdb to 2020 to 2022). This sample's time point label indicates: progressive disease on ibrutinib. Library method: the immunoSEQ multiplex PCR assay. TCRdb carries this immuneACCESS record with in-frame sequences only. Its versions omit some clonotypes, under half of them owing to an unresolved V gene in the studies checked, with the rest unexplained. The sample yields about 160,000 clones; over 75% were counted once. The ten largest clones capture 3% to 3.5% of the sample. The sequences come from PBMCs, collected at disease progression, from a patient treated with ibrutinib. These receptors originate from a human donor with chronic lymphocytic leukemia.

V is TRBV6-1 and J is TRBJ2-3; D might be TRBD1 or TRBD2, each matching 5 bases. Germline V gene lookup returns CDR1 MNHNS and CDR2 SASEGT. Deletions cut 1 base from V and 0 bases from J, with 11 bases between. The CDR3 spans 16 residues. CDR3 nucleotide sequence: TGTGCCAGCAGTGAAGGGGGGTATTCTAGCACAGATACGCAGTATTTT. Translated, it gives CASSEGGYSSTDTQYF.

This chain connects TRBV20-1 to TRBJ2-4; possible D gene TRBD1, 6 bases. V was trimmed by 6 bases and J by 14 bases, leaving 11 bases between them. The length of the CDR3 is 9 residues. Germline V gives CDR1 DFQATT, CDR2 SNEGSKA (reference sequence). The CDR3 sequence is CSAGPGEYF. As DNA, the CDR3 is TGCAGTGCGGGTCCAGGGGAGTACTTC.

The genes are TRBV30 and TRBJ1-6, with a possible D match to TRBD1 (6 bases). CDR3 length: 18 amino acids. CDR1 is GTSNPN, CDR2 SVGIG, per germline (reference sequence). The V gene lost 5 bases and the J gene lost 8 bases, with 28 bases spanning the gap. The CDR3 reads CAWPLYHYRVQVYSPLHF. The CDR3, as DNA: TGTGCCTGGCCCCTATACCATTACAGGGTTCAGGTGTATTCACCCCTCCACTTT. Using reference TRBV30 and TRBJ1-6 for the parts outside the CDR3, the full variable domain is SQTIHQWPATLVQPVGSPLSLECTVEGTSNPNLYWYRQAAGRGLQLLFYSVGIGQISSEVPQNLSASRPQDRQFILSSKKLLLSDSGFYLCAWPLYHYRVQVYSPLHFGNGTRLTVT.

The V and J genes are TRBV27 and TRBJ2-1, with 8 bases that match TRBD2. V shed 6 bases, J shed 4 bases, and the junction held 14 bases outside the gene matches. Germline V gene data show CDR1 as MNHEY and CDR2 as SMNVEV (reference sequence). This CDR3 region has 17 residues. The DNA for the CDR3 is TGTGCCAGCAGAAGGAACTACGGGACTAGTGGTTACAATGAGCAGTTCTTC. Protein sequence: CASRRNYGTSGYNEQFF.

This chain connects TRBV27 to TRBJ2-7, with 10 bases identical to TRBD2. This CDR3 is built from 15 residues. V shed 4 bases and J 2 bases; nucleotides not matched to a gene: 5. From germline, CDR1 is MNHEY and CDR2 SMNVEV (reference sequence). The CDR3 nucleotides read TGTGCCAGCAGTTCCCTAGCGGGAGCGACCTACGAGCAGTACTTC. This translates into CASSSLAGATYEQYF.

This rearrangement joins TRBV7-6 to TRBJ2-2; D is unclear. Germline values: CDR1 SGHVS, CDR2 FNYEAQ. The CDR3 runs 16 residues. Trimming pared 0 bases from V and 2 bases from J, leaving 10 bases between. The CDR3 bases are TGTGCCAGCAGCTTAGCTACGCTAAGTAACACCGGGGAGCTGTTTTTT. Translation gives CASSLATLSNTGELFF. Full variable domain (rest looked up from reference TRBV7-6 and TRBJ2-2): GAGVSQSPRYKVTKRGQDVALRCDPISGHVSLYWYRQALGQGPEFLTYFNYEAQQDKSGLPNDRFSAERPEGSISTLTIQRTEQRDSAMYRCASSLATLSNTGELFFGEGSRLTVL.

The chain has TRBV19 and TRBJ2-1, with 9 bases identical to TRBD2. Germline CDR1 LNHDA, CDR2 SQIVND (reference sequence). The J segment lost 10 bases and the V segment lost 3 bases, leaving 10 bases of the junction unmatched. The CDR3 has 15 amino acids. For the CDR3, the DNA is TGTGCCAGTAGTATGAAGACTAGCGGTTACGTGGAGCAGTTCTTC. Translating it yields CASSMKTSGYVEQFF. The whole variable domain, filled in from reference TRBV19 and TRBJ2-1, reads DGGITQSPKYLFRKEGQNVTLSCEQNLNHDAMYWYRQDPGQGLRLIYYSQIVNDFQKGDIAEGYSVSREKKESFPLTVTSAQKNPTAFYLCASSMKTSGYVEQFFGPGTRLTVL.

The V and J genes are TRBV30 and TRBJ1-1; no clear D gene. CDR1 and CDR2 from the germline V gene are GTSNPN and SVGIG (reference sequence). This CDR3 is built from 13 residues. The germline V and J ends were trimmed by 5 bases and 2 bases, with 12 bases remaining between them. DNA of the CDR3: TGTGCCTGGGGAAGGGCCCTCAACACTGAAGCTTTCTTT. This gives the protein CAWGRALNTEAFF.

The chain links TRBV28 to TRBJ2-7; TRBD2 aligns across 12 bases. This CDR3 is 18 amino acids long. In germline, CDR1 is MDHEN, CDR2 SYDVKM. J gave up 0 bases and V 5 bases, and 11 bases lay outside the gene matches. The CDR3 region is CASSLRLAGVSGSYEQYF. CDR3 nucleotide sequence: TGTGCCAGCAGTCTCCGACTAGCGGGGGTCTCGGGCTCCTACGAGCAGTACTTC.

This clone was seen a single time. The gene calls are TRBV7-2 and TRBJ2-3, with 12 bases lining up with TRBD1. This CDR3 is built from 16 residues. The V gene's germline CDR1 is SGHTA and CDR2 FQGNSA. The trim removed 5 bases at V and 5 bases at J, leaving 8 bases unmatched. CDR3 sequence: CASSPRGQGAGDTQYF. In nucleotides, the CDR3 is TGTGCCAGCAGCCCCAGGGGACAGGGGGCGGGAGATACGCAGTATTTT.